This TCR beta chain is drawn from a study of a mutant IDH1 vaccine in newly diagnosed glioma. Study at large: Investigators started vaccination 4-6 weeks after radiotherapy alone, or with temozolomide cycles. V12 fell at week 35 and V13, the study end, at week 47. Antecedent treatment encompassed radiotherapy, temozolomide, or their combination; the majority received both. Mean patient age was about 40 years; approximately 62% were male and approximately 38% female.

The table came from immunoSEQ multiplex PCR; TCRdb's copy has only in-frame clones and leaves some out. The sample holds about 31,000 clones, around four fifths seen once. On this clone: Its specificity is unknown.

V was trimmed by 5 bases and J by 2 bases, leaving 10 bases between them. CDR3 size: 13 residues. The germline V gene has CDR1 SEHNR and CDR2 FQNEAQ (reference sequence). The time point denotes: week 35, safety follow-up. Each vaccine dose was 300 ug of mutant IDH1 20-mer peptide, with topical imiquimod. Source: PBMCs, taken from a glioma patient whose treatment included an IDH1 peptide vaccine. This sequence joins TRBV7-9 and TRBJ2-7; D may correspond to TRBD1 or TRBD2 (6 bases each). The receptor was derived from a woman aged 40 to 50 with glioma. The CDR3 DNA reads as TGTGCCAGCAGCCGCGGGACAACCTACGAGCAGTACTTC. Translated, it gives CASSRGTTYEQYF.